This TCR beta chain was observed in a study of OX40 agonist ivuxolimab in advanced cancers. The assay was immunoSEQ multiplex PCR, and TCRdb's table has in-frame clones only and misses some. The sample records 20,000 to 25,000 clones, 77% being singletons. The CDR3 length is 12 residues. Germline V gene lookup returns CDR1 SGHNT and CDR2 YYREEE (reference sequence). V lost 5 bases and J 10 bases, leaving 13 bases between the germline ends. This clone appeared a single time. The chain has TRBV5-4 and TRBJ2-1; D uncertain. The sample in question was CD4+ or CD8+ T cells sorted from blood, obtained in a trial of the OX40 agonist ivuxolimab. This TCR was recovered from an adult with an advanced solid tumor such as melanoma, head and neck, liver or kidney cancer. CDR3 residues: CASSLMEYEQFF. Written as DNA, the CDR3 is TGTGCCAGCAGTTTGATGGAATACGAGCAGTTCTTC.